Listed below are T cell receptor beta chains from one sample, sequenced in a study of vaccination effects on CD4 cells after COVID-19. For these TCRs, the target antigens are not known. Repertoires were generated with immunoSEQ multiplex PCR, while TCRdb's copy carries only in-frame clones and drops some. The sample yields 70,000 or so clones, roughly three quarters seen once. Specimen: CD4+ T cells from PBMCs cultured without peptide, collected before COVID-19 vaccination. The receptors were gathered from a human donor who received a COVID-19 vaccine. The CDR3 runs from the conserved cysteine through the conserved F or W. D genes are given only for firm matches. Clone size, where shown, is once, few, many, or a class for clones that have expanded.

TRBV6-2/TRBV6-3,TRBJ2-3,once,.,CASSYSPDTQYF,TGTGCCAGCAGTTACTCTCCAGATACGCAGTATTTT
TRBV25-1,TRBJ1-3,.,.,CASSLGPGVYSGNTIYF,TGTGCCAGCAGTTTGGGGCCGGGCGTTTACTCTGGAAACACCATATATTTT
TRBV29-1,TRBJ1-1,.,TRBD1,CSARQGAGTEAFF,TGCAGCGCCCGACAGGGGGCCGGCACTGAAGCTTTCTTT
TRBV29-1,TRBJ1-1,.,.,CSAPGNTEAFF,TGCAGCGCACCGGGGAACACTGAAGCTTTCTTT
TRBV5-1,TRBJ2-3,.,.,CASSFRETDTQYF,TGCGCCAGCAGCTTCAGGGAAACAGATACGCAGTATTTT
TRBV21-1,TRBJ2-5,.,.,CASSAPAETQYF,TGTGCCAGCAGCGCCCCAGCAGAGACCCAGTACTTC
TRBV5-1,TRBJ2-3,.,TRBD1,CASSPSRDRGDTQYF,TGCGCCAGCAGCCCGTCCCGGGACAGAGGAGATACGCAGTATTTT
TRBV19,TRBJ1-4,once,TRBD1,CASSIKDRGTNEKLFF,TGTGCCAGTAGTATAAAGGACAGGGGAACTAATGAAAAACTGTTTTTT
TRBV29-1,TRBJ2-5,few,.,CSVERGMGWETQYF,TGCAGCGTTGAACGTGGGATGGGCTGGGAGACCCAGTACTTC
TRBV4-1,TRBJ2-2,.,TRBD2,CASSIRLAGGINTGELFF,TGCGCCAGCAGCATACGACTAGCGGGGGGTATAAACACCGGGGAGCTGTTTTTT
TRBV18,TRBJ1-4,.,TRBD1,CASSPGQGNEKLFF,TGTGCCAGCTCACCGGGACAGGGCAATGAAAAACTGTTTTTT
TRBV30,TRBJ1-3,.,.,CAWNLGGNTIYF,TGTGCCTGGAATTTAGGGGGAAACACCATATATTTT
TRBV30,TRBJ2-1,once,.,CAWNTGTGSYEQFF,TGTGCCTGGAATACAGGTACAGGGTCCTATGAGCAGTTCTTC
TRBV29-1,TRBJ1-3,few,.,CSVVRTDSGNTIYF,TGCAGCGTTGTTAGGACGGATTCTGGAAACACCATATATTTT
TRBV18,TRBJ2-1,.,TRBD1,CASSPLSTGQGASEQFF,TGTGCCAGCTCACCATTATCCACAGGACAGGGGGCATCTGAGCAGTTCTTC
TRBV5-6,TRBJ1-3,.,.,CASSHPGRETFGNTIYF,TGTGCCAGCAGCCATCCGGGACGGGAAACCTTCGGAAACACCATATATTTT
TRBV12-3/TRBV12-4,TRBJ2-5,.,.,CASSLERGETQYF,TGTGCCAGCAGTTTAGAGAGGGGAGAGACCCAGTACTTC
TRBV9,TRBJ1-2,.,TRBD1,CASSVVTGAYGYTF,TGTGCCAGCAGCGTAGTTACAGGGGCCTATGGCTACACCTTC
TRBV6-2/TRBV6-3,TRBJ2-6,.,TRBD1,CASSSIPGQGSAGANVLTF,TGTGCCAGCAGTTCAATACCGGGACAGGGATCGGCTGGGGCCAACGTCCTGACTTTC
TRBV6-5,TRBJ1-5,.,.,CASSFSGINQPQHF,TGTGCCAGCAGTTTCTCCGGCATCAATCAGCCCCAGCATTTT
TRBV18,TRBJ1-5,many,.,CASSRTDSNQPQHF,TGTGCCAGCTCACGGACTGATAGCAATCAGCCCCAGCATTTT
TRBV5-1,TRBJ2-1,.,TRBD1,CASSATGTRSYNEQFF,TGCGCCAGCAGCGCGACAGGGACCAGGTCCTACAATGAGCAGTTCTTC
TRBV30,TRBJ1-1,.,.,CACFGTEAFF,TGTGCCTGCTTCGGAACTGAAGCTTTCTTT
TRBV15,TRBJ1-4,few,TRBD1,CATSSHLQGRDEKLFF,TGTGCCACCAGCTCCCACTTACAGGGGAGGGATGAAAAACTGTTTTTT
TRBV3-1/TRBV3-2,TRBJ1-1,.,.,CASSQAVGVTEAFF,TGTGCCAGCAGCCAAGCTGTCGGGGTGACTGAAGCTTTCTTT
TRBV2,TRBJ1-2,.,TRBD1,CASSPGQGMFGYTF,TGTGCCAGCAGTCCGGGACAGGGGATGTTTGGCTACACCTTC
TRBV12-3/TRBV12-4,TRBJ1-1,.,.,CASSLFGAFF,TGTGCCAGCAGTTTATTCGGAGCTTTCTTT
TRBV5-1,TRBJ2-4,.,.,CASSLGRQGVTKNIQYF,TGCGCCAGCAGCTTGGGGAGGCAGGGCGTAACCAAAAACATTCAGTACTTC
TRBV18,TRBJ1-1,.,.,CASSPDRLNTEAFF,TGTGCCAGCTCACCCGACAGGTTGAACACTGAAGCTTTCTTT
TRBV5-4,TRBJ1-2,few,TRBD1,CASSISGTDYGYTF,TGTGCCAGCAGCATCTCCGGGACAGACTATGGCTACACCTTC
TRBV5-1,TRBJ2-3,.,.,CASSLVPGSGDTQYF,TGCGCCAGCAGCTTGGTCCCGGGGAGTGGAGATACGCAGTATTTT
TRBV19,TRBJ1-2,.,.,CASSIAQGPYGYTF,TGTGCCAGTAGTATAGCCCAGGGTCCCTATGGCTACACCTTC
TRBV6-4,TRBJ2-2,.,TRBD2,CASSSGGRTGELFF,TGTGCCAGCAGCTCGGGGGGACGAACCGGGGAGCTGTTTTTT
TRBV27,TRBJ1-5,.,.,CASSLYGTDNQPQHF,TGTGCCAGCAGTTTATACGGGACGGACAATCAGCCCCAGCATTTT
TRBV9,TRBJ1-2,once,.,CASSVNGPSSYTF,TGTGCCAGCAGCGTAAATGGACCCTCATCCTACACCTTC
TRBV18,TRBJ1-6,few,.,CASSRDTSYNSPLHF,TGTGCCAGCTCACGGGACACCTCCTATAATTCACCCCTCCACTTT
TRBV20-1,TRBJ1-2,.,.,CSARAEFSYTF,TGCAGTGCTAGGGCGGAGTTTTCCTACACCTTC
TRBV3-1/TRBV3-2,TRBJ1-1,.,.,CASSFEGLGTEAFF,TGTGCCAGCAGCTTTGAAGGGCTGGGCACTGAAGCTTTCTTT
TRBV9,TRBJ2-1,.,.,CASSVGALNDNEQFF,TGTGCCAGCAGCGTAGGGGCATTAAATGACAATGAGCAGTTCTTC
TRBV6-6,TRBJ1-5,.,.,CASSWVGRDQPQHF,TGTGCCAGCAGTTGGGTGGGACGAGATCAGCCCCAGCATTTT
TRBV7-2,TRBJ2-1,.,.,CASSFNTGLVDEQFF,TGTGCCAGCAGCTTCAATACAGGGTTAGTGGATGAGCAGTTCTTC
TRBV7-7,TRBJ2-3,.,.,CASSHRVQGRGLPCTDTQYF,TGTGCCAGCAGCCACCGGGTACAGGGTCGGGGACTACCCTGCACAGATACGCAGTATTTT
TRBV11-3,TRBJ2-2,.,TRBD2,CASSLAGGPNTGELFF,TGTGCCAGCAGCTTAGCGGGGGGGCCGAACACCGGGGAGCTGTTTTTT